This record concerns one TCR beta chain sequence. Its antigen remains unidentified. The source of the sample is a study of T cells in Graves' hyperthyroidism and ophthalmopathy. With V trimmed by 5 bases and J by 8 bases, 13 bases remained unmatched. This CDR3 is built from 16 residues. From RNA transcripts, TCR beta CDR3 regions were amplified. Using the HTBI primer set, a first-round RT-PCR was run on the TCR CDR3. TCRdb analysed the multiplex PCR reads with MiXCR anew, one entry per CDR3 protein. The table has 490,000 or so distinct CDR3 sequences, around 20% seen once; the top ten hold 40% to 50%. Points from the study as a whole: A model of 13 V-J features distinguished ophthalmopathy from stable hyperthyroidism.

The sample consisted of blood. The clonotype was recovered from a man aged 35 to 55 with Graves' ophthalmopathy. The chain combines TRBV12-3 or TRBV12-4 with TRBJ2-1; 9 bases line up with TRBD2. CDR3 bases: TGTGCCAGCAGTCCTGACTATGCGGGGGGGCCTCATGAGCAGTTCTTC. Translated, it gives CASSPDYAGGPHEQFF.